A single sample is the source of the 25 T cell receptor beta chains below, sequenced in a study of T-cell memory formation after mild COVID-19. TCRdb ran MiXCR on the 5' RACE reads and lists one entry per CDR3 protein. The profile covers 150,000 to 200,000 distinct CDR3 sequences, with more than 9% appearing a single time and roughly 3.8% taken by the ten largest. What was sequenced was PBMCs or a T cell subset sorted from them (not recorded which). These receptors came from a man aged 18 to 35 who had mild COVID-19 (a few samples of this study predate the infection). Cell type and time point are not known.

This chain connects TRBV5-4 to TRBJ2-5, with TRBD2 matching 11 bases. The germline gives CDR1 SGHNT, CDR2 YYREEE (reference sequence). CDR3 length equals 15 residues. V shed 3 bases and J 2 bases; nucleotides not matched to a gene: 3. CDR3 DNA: TGTGCCAGCAGCTCGGGACTAGCGGCACAAGAGACCCAGTACTTC. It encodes CASSSGLAAQETQYF. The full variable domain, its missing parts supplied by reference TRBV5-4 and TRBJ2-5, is ETGVTQSPTHLIKTRGQQVTLRCSSQSGHNTVSWYQQALGQGPQFIFQYYREEENGRGNFPPRFSGLQFPNYSSELNVNALELDDSALYLCASSSGLAAQETQYFGPGTRLLVL.

The CDR3: CASSLSRTSYEQYV. The CDR3 DNA reads TGTGCCAGCAGCTTATCGCGGACCTCCTACGAGCAGTACGTC. This rearrangement joins TRBV11-2 to TRBJ2-7, with no clear D. The ends were cut back, 2 bases at V and 0 bases at J, with 8 bases in the middle. CDR3 length: 14 amino acids. From germline, CDR1 is SGHAT and CDR2 FQNNGV.

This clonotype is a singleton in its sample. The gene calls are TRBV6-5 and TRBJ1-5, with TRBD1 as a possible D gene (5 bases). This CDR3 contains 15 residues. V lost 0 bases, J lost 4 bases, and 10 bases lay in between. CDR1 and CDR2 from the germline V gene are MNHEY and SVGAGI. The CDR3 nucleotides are TGTGCCAGCAGTTACTCTGGGGCGCAGAATCAGCCCCAGCATTTT. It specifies CASSYSGAQNQPQHF.

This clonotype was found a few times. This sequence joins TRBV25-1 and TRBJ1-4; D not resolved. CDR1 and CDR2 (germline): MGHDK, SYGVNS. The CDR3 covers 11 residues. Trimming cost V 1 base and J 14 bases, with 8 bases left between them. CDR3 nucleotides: TGTGCCAGCAGTGAATCCGGAGGGCTGTTTTTT. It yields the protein CASSESGGLFF.

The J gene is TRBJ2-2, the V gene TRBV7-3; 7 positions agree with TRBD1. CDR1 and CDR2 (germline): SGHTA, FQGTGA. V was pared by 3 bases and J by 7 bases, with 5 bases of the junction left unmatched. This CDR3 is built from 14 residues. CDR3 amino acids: CASSLPPGGGELFF. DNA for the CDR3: TGTGCCAGCAGCTTGCCCCCAGGGGGCGGGGAGCTGTTTTTT.

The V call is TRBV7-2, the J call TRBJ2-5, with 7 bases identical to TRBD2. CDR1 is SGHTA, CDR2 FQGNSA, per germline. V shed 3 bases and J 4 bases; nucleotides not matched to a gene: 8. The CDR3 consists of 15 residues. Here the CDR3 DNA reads TGTGCCAGCAGCTTTATCAGGGAGGGCTCAGAGACCCAGTACTTC. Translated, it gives CASSFIREGSETQYF. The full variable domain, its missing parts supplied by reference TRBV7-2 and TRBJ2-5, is GAGVSQSPSNKVTEKGKDVELRCDPISGHTALYWYRQSLGQGLEFLIYFQGNSAPDKSGLPSDRFSAERTGGSVSTLTIQRTQQEDSAVYLCASSFIREGSETQYFGPGTRLLVL.

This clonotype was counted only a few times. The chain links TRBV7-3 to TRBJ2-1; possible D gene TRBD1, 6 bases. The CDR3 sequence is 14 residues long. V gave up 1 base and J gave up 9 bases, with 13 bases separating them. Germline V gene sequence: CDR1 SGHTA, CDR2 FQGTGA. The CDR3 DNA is TGTGCCAGCAGCTTAAAGCAGGGGTGGGGTGAGCAGTTCTTC. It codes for CASSLKQGWGEQFF.

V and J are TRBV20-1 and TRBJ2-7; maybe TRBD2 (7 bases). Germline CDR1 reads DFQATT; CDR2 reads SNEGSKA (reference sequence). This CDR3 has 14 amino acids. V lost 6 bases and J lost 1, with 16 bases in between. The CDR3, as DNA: TGCAGTGCCATGGGGGGGCTCACATCCTACGAGCAGTACTTC. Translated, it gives CSAMGGLTSYEQYF.

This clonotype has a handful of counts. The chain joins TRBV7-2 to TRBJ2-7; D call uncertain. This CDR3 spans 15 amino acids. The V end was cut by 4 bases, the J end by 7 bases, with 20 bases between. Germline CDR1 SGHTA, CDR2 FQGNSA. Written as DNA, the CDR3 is TGTGCCAGCAGCTCCCCCGGTTCCCGCGGCACGGAGCAGTACGTC. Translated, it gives CASSSPGSRGTEQYV.

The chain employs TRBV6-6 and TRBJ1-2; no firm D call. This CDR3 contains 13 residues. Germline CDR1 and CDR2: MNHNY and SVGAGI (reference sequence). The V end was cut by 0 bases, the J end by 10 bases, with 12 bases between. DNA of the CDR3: TGTGCCAGCAGTTACTCCCCACCTGACGACTACACCTTC. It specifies CASSYSPPDDYTF.

The DNA for the CDR3 is TGTGCCAGCAGTGAACAACGGTATGAGACCCAGTACTTC. This gives the protein CASSEQRYETQYF. This chain uses TRBV2 with TRBJ2-5; no clear D gene. The CDR3 length is 13 residues. V gave up 2 bases and J gave up 5 bases, with 9 bases separating them. Germline loops: CDR1 SNHLY, CDR2 FYNNEI.

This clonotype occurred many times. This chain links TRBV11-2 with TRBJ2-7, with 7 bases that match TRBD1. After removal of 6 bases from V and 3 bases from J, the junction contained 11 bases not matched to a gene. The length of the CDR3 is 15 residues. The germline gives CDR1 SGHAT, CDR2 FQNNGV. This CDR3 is CASRPVDRAYYEQYF. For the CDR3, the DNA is TGTGCCAGCAGACCCGTCGACAGGGCCTACTACGAGCAGTACTTC.

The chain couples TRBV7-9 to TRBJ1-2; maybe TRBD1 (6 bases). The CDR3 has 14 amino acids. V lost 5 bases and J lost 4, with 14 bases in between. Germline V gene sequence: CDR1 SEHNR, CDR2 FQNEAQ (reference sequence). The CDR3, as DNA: TGTGCCAGCAGCCGGTCAGGGGCGAGCTATGGCTACACCTTC. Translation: CASSRSGASYGYTF.

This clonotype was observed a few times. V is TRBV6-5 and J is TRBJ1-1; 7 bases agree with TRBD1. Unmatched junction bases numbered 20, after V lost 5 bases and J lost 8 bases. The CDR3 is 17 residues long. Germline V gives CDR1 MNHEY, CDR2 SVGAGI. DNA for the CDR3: TGTGCCAGCAGTAAGCGACAGGGAAACCTGAAAGTCCTCGAAGCTTTCTTT. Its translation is CASSKRQGNLKVLEAFF.

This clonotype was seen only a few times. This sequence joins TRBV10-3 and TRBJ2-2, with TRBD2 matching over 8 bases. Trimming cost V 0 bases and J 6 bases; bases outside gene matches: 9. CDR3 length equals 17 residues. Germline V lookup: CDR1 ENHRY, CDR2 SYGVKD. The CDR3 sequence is CAISESSQRGSAGELFF. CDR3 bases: TGTGCCATCAGTGAGTCAAGCCAGCGGGGGTCTGCCGGGGAGCTGTTTTTT.

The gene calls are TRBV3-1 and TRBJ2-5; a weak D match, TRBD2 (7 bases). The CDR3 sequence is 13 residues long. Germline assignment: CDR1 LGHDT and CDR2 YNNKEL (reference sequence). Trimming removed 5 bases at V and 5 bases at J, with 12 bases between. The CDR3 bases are TGTGCCAGCAGCGGGGGGGCCCGGGAGACCCAGTACTTC. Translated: CASSGGARETQYF.

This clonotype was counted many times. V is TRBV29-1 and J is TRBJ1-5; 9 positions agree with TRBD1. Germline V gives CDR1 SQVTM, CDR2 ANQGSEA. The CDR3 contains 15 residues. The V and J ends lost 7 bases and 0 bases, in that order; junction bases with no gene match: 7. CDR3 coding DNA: TGCAGCGCGCGGACAGGGGCTAATAGCAATCAGCCCCAGCATTTT. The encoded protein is CSARTGANSNQPQHF.

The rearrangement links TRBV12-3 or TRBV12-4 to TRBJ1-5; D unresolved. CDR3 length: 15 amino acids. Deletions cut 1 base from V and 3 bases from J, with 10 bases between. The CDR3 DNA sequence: TGTGCCAGCAGTTTAGGGAGGAGAACCAATCAGCCCCAGCATTTT. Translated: CASSLGRRTNQPQHF.

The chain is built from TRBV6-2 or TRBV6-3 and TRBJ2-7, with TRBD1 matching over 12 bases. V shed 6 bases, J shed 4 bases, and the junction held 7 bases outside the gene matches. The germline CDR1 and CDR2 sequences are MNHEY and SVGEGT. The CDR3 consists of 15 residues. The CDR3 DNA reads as TGTGCCAGCAGCGGACCGGGACAGGGGGCATACGAGCAGTACTTC. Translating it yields CASSGPGQGAYEQYF.

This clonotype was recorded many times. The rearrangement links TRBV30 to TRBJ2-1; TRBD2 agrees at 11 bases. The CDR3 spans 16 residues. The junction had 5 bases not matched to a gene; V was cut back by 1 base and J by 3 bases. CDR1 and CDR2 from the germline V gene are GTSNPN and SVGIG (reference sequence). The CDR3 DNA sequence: TGTGCCTGGAGTGGGCTAGCGGGGGGCGACTACAATGAGCAGTTCTTC. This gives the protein CAWSGLAGGDYNEQFF.

The CDR3 here is CASRSRNSGNTIYF. The DNA of the CDR3 is TGTGCCAGCAGATCCAGGAACTCTGGAAACACCATATATTTT. This chain uses TRBV7-2 with TRBJ1-3; D is ambiguous. Germline-derived CDR1 and CDR2 are SGHTA and FQGNSA. Trimming shortened V by 6 bases and J by 0 bases, and 9 bases separated the two germline ends. The CDR3 runs to 14 residues.

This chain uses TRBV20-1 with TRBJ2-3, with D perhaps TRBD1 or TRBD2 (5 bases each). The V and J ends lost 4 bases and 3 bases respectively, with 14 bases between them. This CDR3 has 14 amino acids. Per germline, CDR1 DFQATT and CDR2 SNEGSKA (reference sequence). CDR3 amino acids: CSATNSGGTDTQYF. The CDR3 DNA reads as TGCAGTGCTACTAACAGTGGGGGTACAGATACGCAGTATTTT.

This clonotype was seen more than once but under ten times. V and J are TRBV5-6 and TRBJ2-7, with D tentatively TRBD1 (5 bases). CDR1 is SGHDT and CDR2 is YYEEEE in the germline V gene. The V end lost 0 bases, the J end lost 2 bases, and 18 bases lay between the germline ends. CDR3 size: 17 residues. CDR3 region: CASSLGQLFQGTYEQYF. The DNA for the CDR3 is TGTGCCAGCAGCTTGGGCCAACTGTTTCAGGGCACCTACGAGCAGTACTTC.

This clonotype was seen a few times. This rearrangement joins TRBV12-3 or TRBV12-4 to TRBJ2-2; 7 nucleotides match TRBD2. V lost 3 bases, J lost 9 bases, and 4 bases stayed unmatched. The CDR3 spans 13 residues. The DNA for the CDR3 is TGTGCCAGCAGTTTCCGGGGGGTCCGGGAGCTGTTTTTT. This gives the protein CASSFRGVRELFF.

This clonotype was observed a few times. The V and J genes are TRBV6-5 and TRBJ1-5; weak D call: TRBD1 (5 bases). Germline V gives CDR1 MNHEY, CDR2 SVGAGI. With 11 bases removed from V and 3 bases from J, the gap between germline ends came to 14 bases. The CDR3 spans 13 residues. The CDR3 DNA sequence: TGTGCCGCAGCCCGGGACGCCAATCAGCCCCAGCATTTT. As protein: CAAARDANQPQHF.